The rows below give T cell receptor beta chains drawn from one sample of a study of cytomegalovirus exposure and HLA in healthy donors. The repertoire was sequenced with immunoSEQ multiplex PCR; TCRdb's copy has only in-frame clones and lacks some. The data show around 200,000 clones, with about 85% seen just once and 3.8% held by the top ten. Sequencing was carried out using PBMCs. These receptors originate from a man in his forties or fifties in good health and CMV-seronegative. Both conserved end residues are part of each CDR3. The order of the fields is CDR3 protein, CDR3 DNA, J gene, D gene, clone size, V gene. A D gene is named only where the DNA matches it firmly. Size is omitted from some rows. Given values are once, few, many or a class for expanded clones.

CDR3: CASSGSTGNSNQPQHF; DNA: TGTGCCAGCAGTGGCTCGACAGGTAATAGCAATCAGCCCCAGCATTTT; J: TRBJ1-5; D: .; size: .; V: TRBV2
CDR3: CASSTQGGDSPLHF; DNA: TGCGCCAGCAGCACCCAGGGTGGAGATTCACCCCTCCACTTT; J: TRBJ1-6; D: .; size: .; V: TRBV5-1
CDR3: CASSSWNTEAFF; DNA: TGTGCCAGCAGCTCATGGAACACTGAAGCTTTCTTT; J: TRBJ1-1; D: .; size: .; V: TRBV7-2
CDR3: CASSPMSSSNEQFF; DNA: TGTGCCAGCAGCCCCATGAGTAGCTCCAATGAGCAGTTCTTC; J: TRBJ2-1; D: .; size: .; V: TRBV7-2
CDR3: CASSSPRTGSEAFF; DNA: TGTGCCAGCAGTTCCCCCCGGACAGGGTCTGAAGCTTTCTTT; J: TRBJ1-1; D: TRBD1; size: .; V: TRBV28
CDR3: CASSGRQNEKLFF; DNA: TGTGCCAGCTCAGGTCGACAGAATGAAAAACTGTTTTTT; J: TRBJ1-4; D: .; size: .; V: TRBV18
CDR3: CASSFMKGGTTEAFF; DNA: TGTGCCAGCAGCTTCATGAAGGGAGGGACCACTGAAGCTTTCTTT; J: TRBJ1-1; D: .; size: .; V: TRBV11-2
CDR3: CASSFREGNSPLHF; DNA: TGTGCCAGCAGCTTCAGGGAGGGGAATTCACCCCTCCACTTT; J: TRBJ1-6; D: .; size: .; V: TRBV7-2
CDR3: CASSFDSPNQPQHF; DNA: TGTGCCAGCAGCTTTGACAGCCCCAATCAGCCCCAGCATTTT; J: TRBJ1-5; D: .; size: .; V: TRBV5-5
CDR3: CSVTSGVSRTDTQYF; DNA: TGCAGCGTTACTAGCGGGGTGTCACGCACAGATACGCAGTATTTT; J: TRBJ2-3; D: TRBD2; size: .; V: TRBV29-1
CDR3: CASRKQGSQMDTQYF; DNA: TGTGCCAGTAGGAAACAGGGCTCTCAGATGGATACGCAGTATTTT; J: TRBJ2-3; D: .; size: .; V: TRBV19
CDR3: CASKDRGTVEQYF; DNA: TGTGCCAGCAAAGACAGGGGGACTGTCGAGCAGTACTTC; J: TRBJ2-7; D: TRBD1; size: .; V: TRBV6-1
CDR3: CASRPTTGLRSPLHF; DNA: TGTGCCAGCAGACCGACGACAGGGCTTCGTTCACCCCTCCACTTT; J: TRBJ1-6; D: TRBD1; size: few; V: TRBV2
CDR3: CASSRGTDTQYF; DNA: TGTGCCAGCAGCAGGGGTACAGATACGCAGTATTTT; J: TRBJ2-3; D: .; size: .; V: TRBV5-6
CDR3: CASSVGWTPNYGYTF; DNA: TGTGCCAGCAGCGTAGGTTGGACACCGAACTATGGCTACACCTTC; J: TRBJ1-2; D: .; size: few; V: TRBV9
CDR3: CASSKQGNQPQHF; DNA: TGTGCCAGCAGTAAACAGGGCAATCAGCCCCAGCATTTT; J: TRBJ1-5; D: .; size: .; V: TRBV6-5
CDR3: CASSFGQGRGEKLFF; DNA: TGCGCCAGCAGCTTTGGACAGGGTAGGGGTGAAAAACTGTTTTTT; J: TRBJ1-4; D: TRBD1; size: once; V: TRBV5-1
CDR3: CASSFMSQGENTIYF; DNA: TGTGCCAGCAGCTTTATGTCCCAGGGTGAAAACACCATATATTTT; J: TRBJ1-3; D: .; size: .; V: TRBV5-4
CDR3: CSVEVGGGFTDTQYF; DNA: TGCAGCGTTGAAGTCGGGGGGGGCTTCACAGATACGCAGTATTTT; J: TRBJ2-3; D: TRBD2; size: .; V: TRBV29-1
CDR3: CASSLKREGGYTF; DNA: TGTGCCAGCAGCTTAAAACGGGAGGGTGGCTACACCTTC; J: TRBJ1-2; D: .; size: once; V: TRBV7-2
CDR3: CASSLGQLPTYEQYF; DNA: TGTGCCAGCTCACTTGGACAGCTGCCTACCTACGAGCAGTACTTC; J: TRBJ2-7; D: .; size: once; V: TRBV18
CDR3: CASSFGTIGNQPQHF; DNA: TGTGCCAGCAGCTTTGGCACTATCGGCAATCAGCCCCAGCATTTT; J: TRBJ1-5; D: .; size: .; V: TRBV11-2
CDR3: CASSFQGSEYEQYF; DNA: TGCGCCAGCAGCTTTCAGGGATCCGAATACGAGCAGTACTTC; J: TRBJ2-7; D: .; size: .; V: TRBV5-1
CDR3: CSAWTGDTDTQYF; DNA: TGCAGCGCATGGACAGGGGACACAGATACGCAGTATTTT; J: TRBJ2-3; D: TRBD1; size: .; V: TRBV29-1
CDR3: CASSLKRAITNEQFF; DNA: TGTGCCAGCAGCTTAAAGCGGGCCATAACCAATGAGCAGTTCTTC; J: TRBJ2-1; D: .; size: .; V: TRBV7-3
CDR3: CAIRLQGAYEQYF; DNA: TGTGCCATCAGGTTACAGGGGGCGTACGAGCAGTACTTC; J: TRBJ2-7; D: TRBD1; size: .; V: TRBV10-3
CDR3: CASRGGGVTQYF; DNA: TGTGCCAGCAGGGGGGGAGGAGTGACCCAGTACTTC; J: TRBJ2-5; D: .; size: .; V: TRBV7-2
CDR3: CASRGTGTNEKLFF; DNA: TGTGCCAGCCGTGGGACAGGCACTAATGAAAAACTGTTTTTT; J: TRBJ1-4; D: TRBD1; size: .; V: TRBV9
CDR3: CAWSVKDARGYGYTF; DNA: TGTGCCTGGAGTGTAAAAGACGCCCGAGGTTATGGCTACACCTTC; J: TRBJ1-2; D: .; size: .; V: TRBV30
CDR3: CASTLDRAGNTIYF; DNA: TGTGCCAGCACCTTAGACAGGGCCGGAAACACCATATATTTT; J: TRBJ1-3; D: TRBD1; size: .; V: TRBV7-2
CDR3: CACLGGTSEETQYF; DNA: TGTGCCTGTCTAGGGGGAACTTCGGAAGAGACCCAGTACTTC; J: TRBJ2-5; D: .; size: .; V: TRBV30
CDR3: CASSRDNLYNEQFF; DNA: TGTGCCAGCAGTAGGGACAACCTTTACAATGAGCAGTTCTTC; J: TRBJ2-1; D: .; size: once; V: TRBV6-4
CDR3: CARPKGGVRDRGAYEQYF; DNA: TGTGCCCGACCCAAGGGAGGGGTCCGGGACAGGGGGGCCTACGAGCAGTACTTC; J: TRBJ2-7; D: TRBD1; size: .; V: TRBV7-3
CDR3: CASSSVPPAYSPLHF; DNA: TGTGCCAGCAGTAGCGTCCCGCCAGCCTATTCACCCCTCCACTTT; J: TRBJ1-6; D: .; size: .; V: TRBV6-6
CDR3: CASSPSYSSGANVLTF; DNA: TGTGCCAGCTCACCCTCTTATAGCTCTGGGGCCAACGTCCTGACTTTC; J: TRBJ2-6; D: .; size: .; V: TRBV18
CDR3: CASSFGTSGGAVDTQYF; DNA: TGTGCCAGCAGCTTCGGGACTAGCGGGGGGGCGGTAGATACGCAGTATTTT; J: TRBJ2-3; D: TRBD2; size: .; V: TRBV7-3
CDR3: CASSLAGDTQYF; DNA: TGCGCCAGCAGCTTAGCGGGAGATACGCAGTATTTT; J: TRBJ2-3; D: .; size: .; V: TRBV5-1
CDR3: CASSAAGKDTQYF; DNA: TGTGCCAGCAGTGCGGCAGGGAAGGATACGCAGTATTTT; J: TRBJ2-3; D: .; size: .; V: TRBV25-1
CDR3: CASSVGQGRLGYGYTF; DNA: TGTGCCAGCAGCGTAGGACAGGGGAGATTGGGCTATGGCTACACCTTC; J: TRBJ1-2; D: TRBD1; size: once; V: TRBV9
CDR3: CASKTGTAYNEQFF; DNA: TGTGCCAGCAAGACCGGGACAGCCTACAATGAGCAGTTCTTC; J: TRBJ2-1; D: TRBD1; size: few; V: TRBV7-8
CDR3: CASSHGGPNTEAFF; DNA: TGTGCCAGCAGCCACGGGGGACCGAACACTGAAGCTTTCTTT; J: TRBJ1-1; D: .; size: .; V: TRBV6-1
CDR3: CASSPPGDRFTGELFF; DNA: TGTGCCAGCAGCCCCCCCGGCGACAGGTTTACCGGGGAGCTGTTTTTT; J: TRBJ2-2; D: .; size: once; V: TRBV7-9
CDR3: CASRGTSAWNTEAFF; DNA: TGCGCCAGCAGAGGGACATCCGCTTGGAACACTGAAGCTTTCTTT; J: TRBJ1-1; D: .; size: .; V: TRBV10-2
CDR3: CASSYRPFGGRTNTEAFF; DNA: TGTGCCAGCAGCTACAGACCGTTCGGGGGGCGGACGAACACTGAAGCTTTCTTT; J: TRBJ1-1; D: .; size: .; V: TRBV7-9
CDR3: CASGLTLLGQGNTIYF; DNA: TGTGCTAGTGGTCTCACCCTATTGGGACAGGGAAACACCATATATTTT; J: TRBJ1-3; D: TRBD1; size: .; V: TRBV12-5